The 17 T cell receptor beta chains presented below share a single source sample, sequenced in a study of cytomegalovirus exposure and HLA in healthy donors. Amplification used 60 Vbeta primers and 13 Jbeta primers. The table came from immunoSEQ multiplex PCR; TCRdb's copy has only in-frame clones and leaves some out. The table shows tens of thousands of clones, with roughly 70% occurring only once. Sequenced material: PBMCs. Every receptor here comes from a man aged 60 to 75 in good health and CMV-seropositive.

The gene calls are TRBV6-5 and TRBJ2-2; the match to TRBD2 covers 7 bases. This CDR3 region has 15 residues. V was clipped by 7 bases and J by 6 bases; unmatched bases: 11. Germline V CDR1 and CDR2: MNHEY, SVGAGI. The CDR3 reads CASTPRGSGSGELFF. DNA for the CDR3: TGTGCCAGCACCCCCCGCGGGAGTGGGTCCGGGGAGCTGTTTTTT.

The V and J genes are TRBV6-1 and TRBJ1-1, with a tentative D call TRBD1 (5 bases). Germline CDR1 is MNHNS and CDR2 is SASEGT. CDR3 length: 13 residues. V was pared by 7 bases and J by 1 base, with 10 bases between. The CDR3 nucleotides read TGTGCCAGCAAGGCAGGGCCGAACACTGAAGCTTTCTTT. It translates to CASKAGPNTEAFF.

The CDR3 region is CASSSPYLAGALYEQYF. In nucleotides, the CDR3 is TGTGCCAGCAGTTCTCCATACTTAGCGGGGGCCCTATACGAGCAGTACTTC. V usage is TRBV27 and J usage is TRBJ2-7; 9 nucleotides match TRBD2. The CDR3 is made up of 17 amino acids. The V segment lost 4 bases and the J segment 4 bases; nucleotides outside the gene matches: 14. Germline CDR1 and CDR2: MNHEY and SMNVEV (reference sequence).

This clone occurred a few times. CDR3 sequence reads: CASSYGTSVYEQYF. In nucleotides, the CDR3 is TGTGCCAGCAGTTACGGGACTAGCGTCTACGAGCAGTACTTC. The chain carries TRBV6-5 and TRBJ2-7, with 10 bases identical to TRBD2. After removal of 2 bases from V and 3 bases from J, the junction contained 1 base not matched to a gene. This CDR3 has 14 residues. Germline V gene sequence: CDR1 MNHEY, CDR2 SVGAGI.

The V and J genes are TRBV7-9 and TRBJ1-2; D unresolved. The length of the CDR3 is 13 residues. The germline V gene encodes CDR1 SEHNR and CDR2 FQNEAQ (reference sequence). Trimming pared 5 bases from V and 8 bases from J, leaving 15 bases between. The CDR3 DNA reads TGTGCCAGCAGCCTGCTAGTCCCGTTGGGCTACACCTTC. Translating gives CASSLLVPLGYTF.

The chain joins TRBV5-1 to TRBJ2-3; 7 bases match TRBD2. The CDR3 is 15 residues long. Germline assignment: CDR1 SGHRS and CDR2 YFSETQ. V was clipped by 0 bases and J by 5 bases; unmatched bases: 6. The CDR3 nucleotides read TGCGCCAGCAGCTTGGTTGGGGGGGAGGTAGATACGCAGTATTTT. This translates into CASSLVGGEVDTQYF.

Written as DNA, the CDR3 is TGTGCCACTAGGGAGGGTGGAGGTCAGCCCCAGCATTTT. Translation: CATREGGGQPQHF. The rearrangement links TRBV6-1 to TRBJ1-5; D remains ambiguous. Germline V gene lookup returns CDR1 MNHNS and CDR2 SASEGT. V was cut by 10 bases and J by 6 bases, with 16 bases left in between. The CDR3 extends over 13 amino acids.

V and J are TRBV27 and TRBJ2-1; 7 nucleotides line up with TRBD2. Germline V gene data show CDR1 as MNHEY and CDR2 as SMNVEV (reference sequence). V lost 3 bases to trimming and J lost 4 bases; unmatched junction nucleotides: 3. This CDR3 comprises 14 residues. The CDR3 reads CASSLASGYNEQFF. The DNA for the CDR3 is TGTGCCAGCAGTTTGGCTAGCGGATACAATGAGCAGTTCTTC.

The J gene is TRBJ2-3, the V gene TRBV11-3; 7 nucleotides agree with TRBD2. Looked up from germline, CDR1 is SGHNT and CDR2 is YENEEA. V lost 1 base and J lost 4; bases outside the gene matches: 5. The CDR3 spans 15 residues. This chain's CDR3 is CASSLVATSSDTQYF. CDR3 bases: TGTGCCAGCAGCTTAGTTGCGACTAGCTCAGATACGCAGTATTTT.

This chain links TRBV9 with TRBJ2-3, with D unclear. Per the germline V gene, CDR1 is SGDLS and CDR2 is YYNGEE. V dropped 2 bases and J dropped 1 base, with 11 bases sitting between them. The CDR3 extends over 15 amino acids. The CDR3 is CASSVRPQGTDTQYF. DNA of the CDR3: TGTGCCAGCAGCGTTAGGCCTCAGGGCACAGATACGCAGTATTTT.

This chain joins TRBV4-1 and TRBJ2-1, with TRBD1 identical over 9 bases. This CDR3 has 15 residues. From germline, CDR1 is MGHRA and CDR2 YSYEKL. With V trimmed by 5 bases and J by 7 bases, 9 bases remained unmatched. CDR3 DNA: TGCGCCAGCAGCTACCGGGAACAGGGGGCGAATGAGCAGTTCTTC. Amino acids: CASSYREQGANEQFF.

The rearrangement joins TRBV7-6 to TRBJ2-1, with a weak D call TRBD2 (6 bases). CDR3 size: 13 residues. The germline gives CDR1 SGHVS, CDR2 FNYEAQ. V shed 1 base and J shed 10 bases, with 11 bases lying between them. DNA of the CDR3: TGTGCCAGCAGCTTAGGGCCGGGGGACGAGCAGTTCTTC. It codes for CASSLGPGDEQFF.

This clone was found once. This chain links TRBV27 with TRBJ2-7; 11 bases map to TRBD2. V shed 8 bases and J 4 bases; nucleotides not matched to a gene: 7. This CDR3 region has 14 residues. Germline V gene data show CDR1 as MNHEY and CDR2 as SMNVEV (reference sequence). The CDR3 DNA sequence: TGTGCCAGCCGACCGGGACTAGCGGTTTACGAGCAGTACTTC. This translates into CASRPGLAVYEQYF.

The V gene is TRBV30, the J gene TRBJ2-1; 9 nucleotides agree with TRBD1. Trimming at V came to 5 bases and at J to 0 bases, leaving 11 bases not matched to a gene. Germline CDR1 GTSNPN, CDR2 SVGIG (reference sequence). This CDR3 is built from 17 residues. The DNA of the CDR3 is TGTGCCTGGGGGCTACTCGGGACAGGGAGCTCCTACAATGAGCAGTTCTTC. This codes for CAWGLLGTGSSYNEQFF.

This clone was counted a few times. This rearrangement joins TRBV2 to TRBJ2-3; 7 nucleotides align to TRBD2. The V gene end was trimmed by 0 bases and the J gene end by 10 bases; junction bases not matched to a gene: 16. In germline, CDR1 is SNHLY, CDR2 FYNNEI. CDR3 length: 17 residues. CDR3 residues: CASSEARGRAASYAQYF. DNA of the CDR3: TGTGCCAGCAGTGAAGCCCGGGGGAGGGCGGCCAGTTATGCGCAGTATTTT.

The V gene is TRBV27, the J gene TRBJ2-7; 8 bases map to TRBD1. CDR1 and CDR2 from the germline V gene are MNHEY and SMNVEV (reference sequence). V shed 5 bases, J shed 0 bases, and the junction held 12 bases outside the gene matches. This CDR3 has 17 residues. Written as DNA, the CDR3 is TGTGCCAGCAGTCCCCCCCGACAGGGGCCGACCTCCTACGAGCAGTACTTC. Amino acid sequence: CASSPPRQGPTSYEQYF.

The rearrangement joins TRBV9 to TRBJ2-5; tentatively, D is TRBD1 (6 bases). The assigned J gene may be wrong: the sequence end matches TRBJ2-7 better. The CDR3 runs to 14 residues. CDR1 is SGDLS, CDR2 YYNGEE, per germline. The CDR3 is CASSVDEGAYEQYF. As DNA, the CDR3 is TGTGCCAGCAGCGTAGATGAGGGGGCCTACGAGCAGTACTTC.